This T cell receptor beta chain was sequenced for a study of patients and donors after allogeneic stem cell transplantation. The V gene's germline CDR1 is SEHNR and CDR2 FQNEAQ (reference sequence). This CDR3 contains 14 residues. V lost 5 bases, J lost 0 bases, and 11 bases lay in between. In this sample, this clonotype turned up a few times. TCRdb recomputed calls from the RT-PCR reads with MiXCR, one row per CDR3 protein. The profile shows about 160,000 distinct CDR3 sequences, roughly 24% of them singletons. The specimen was blood, either unsorted or a sorted T cell fraction (not recorded which). The chain combines TRBV7-9 with TRBJ2-7; possibly TRBD2 for D (6 bases). The TCR sequence derives from a human donor who was either an allogeneic HSCT recipient or a stem cell or donor lymphocyte infusion donor (not recorded which). It is not recorded whose cells these are; they may come from a transplant donor. The CDR3 region has the DNA TGTGCCAGCAGCCCGACTAGGGACTCCTACGAGCAGTACTTC. Amino acid sequence: CASSPTRDSYEQYF.